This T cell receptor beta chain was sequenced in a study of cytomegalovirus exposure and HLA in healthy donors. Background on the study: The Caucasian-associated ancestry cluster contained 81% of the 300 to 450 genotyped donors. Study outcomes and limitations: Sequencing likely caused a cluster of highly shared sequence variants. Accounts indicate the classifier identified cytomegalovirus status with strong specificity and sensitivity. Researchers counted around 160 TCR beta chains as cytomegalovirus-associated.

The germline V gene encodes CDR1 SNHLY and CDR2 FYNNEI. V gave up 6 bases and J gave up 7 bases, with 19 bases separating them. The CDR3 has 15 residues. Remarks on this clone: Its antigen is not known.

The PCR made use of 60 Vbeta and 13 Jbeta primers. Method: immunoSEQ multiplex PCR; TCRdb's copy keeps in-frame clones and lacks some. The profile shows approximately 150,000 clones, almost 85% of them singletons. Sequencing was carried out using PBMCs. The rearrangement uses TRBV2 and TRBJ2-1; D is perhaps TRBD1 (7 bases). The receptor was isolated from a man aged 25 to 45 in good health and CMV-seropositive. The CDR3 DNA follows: TGTGCCAGCAGGGGGGCAGGGGGGTCGAGGAATGAGCAGTTCTTC. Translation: CASRGAGGSRNEQFF.